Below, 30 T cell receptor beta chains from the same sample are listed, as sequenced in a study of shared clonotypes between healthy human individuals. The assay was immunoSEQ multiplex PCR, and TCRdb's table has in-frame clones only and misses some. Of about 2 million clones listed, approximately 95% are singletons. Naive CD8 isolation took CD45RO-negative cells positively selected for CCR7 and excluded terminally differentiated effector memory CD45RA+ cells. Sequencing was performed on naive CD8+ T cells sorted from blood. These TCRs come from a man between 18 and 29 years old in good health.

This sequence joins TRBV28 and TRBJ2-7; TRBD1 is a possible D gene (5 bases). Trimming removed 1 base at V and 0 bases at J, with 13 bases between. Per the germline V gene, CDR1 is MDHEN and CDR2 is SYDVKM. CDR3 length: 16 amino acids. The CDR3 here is CASSLFRGASSYEQYF. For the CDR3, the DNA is TGTGCCAGCAGTTTATTTCGTGGGGCCTCCTCCTACGAGCAGTACTTC.

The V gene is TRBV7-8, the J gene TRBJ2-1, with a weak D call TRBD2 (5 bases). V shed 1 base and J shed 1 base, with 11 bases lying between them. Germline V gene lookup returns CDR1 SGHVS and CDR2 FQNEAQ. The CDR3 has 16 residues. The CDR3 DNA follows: TGTGCCAGCAGCTTAGTTGAGGGCGAATCCTACAATGAGCAGTTCTTC. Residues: CASSLVEGESYNEQFF.

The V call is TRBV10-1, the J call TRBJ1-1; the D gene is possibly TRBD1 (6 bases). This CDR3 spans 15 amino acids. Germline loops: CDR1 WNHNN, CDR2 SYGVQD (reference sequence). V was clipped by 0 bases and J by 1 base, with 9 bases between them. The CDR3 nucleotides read TGCGCCAGCAGTGAGTCGGGGGCAGCGAACACTGAAGCTTTCTTT. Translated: CASSESGAANTEAFF.

The DNA for the CDR3 is TGTGCCAGCAGCTTGGCAGGAGATGGTGCTTTCTTT. Its translation is CASSLAGDGAFF. The chain links TRBV5-8 to TRBJ1-1; the D is unclear. CDR1 SGHTS and CDR2 YDEGEE come from the germline V gene. V shed 0 bases and J shed 11 bases, with 11 bases lying between them. This CDR3 spans 12 amino acids.

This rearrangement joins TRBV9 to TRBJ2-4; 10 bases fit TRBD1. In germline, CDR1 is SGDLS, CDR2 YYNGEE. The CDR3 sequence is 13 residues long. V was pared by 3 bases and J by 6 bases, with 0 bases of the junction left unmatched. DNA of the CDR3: TGTGCCAGCAGCGGGACAGGGGGAAACATTCAGTACTTC. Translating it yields CASSGTGGNIQYF.

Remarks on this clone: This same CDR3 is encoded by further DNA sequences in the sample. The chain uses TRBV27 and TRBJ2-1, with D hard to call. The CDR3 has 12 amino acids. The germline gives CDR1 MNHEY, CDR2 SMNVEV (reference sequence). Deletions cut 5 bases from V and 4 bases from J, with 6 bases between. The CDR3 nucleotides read TGTGCCAGCAGTCCAAATTACAATGAGCAGTTCTTC. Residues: CASSPNYNEQFF.

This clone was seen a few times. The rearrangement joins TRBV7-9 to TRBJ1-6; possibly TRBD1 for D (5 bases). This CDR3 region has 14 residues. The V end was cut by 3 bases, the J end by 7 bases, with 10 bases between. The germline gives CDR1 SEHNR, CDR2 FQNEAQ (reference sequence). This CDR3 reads CASSFDSPNSPLHF. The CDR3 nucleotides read TGTGCCAGCAGCTTTGACAGTCCAAATTCACCCCTCCACTTT.

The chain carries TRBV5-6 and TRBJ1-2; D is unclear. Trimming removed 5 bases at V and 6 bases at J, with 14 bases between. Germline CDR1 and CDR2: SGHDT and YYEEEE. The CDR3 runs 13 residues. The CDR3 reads CASSYFGVDGYTF. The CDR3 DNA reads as TGTGCCAGCAGTTATTTTGGGGTAGATGGCTACACCTTC.

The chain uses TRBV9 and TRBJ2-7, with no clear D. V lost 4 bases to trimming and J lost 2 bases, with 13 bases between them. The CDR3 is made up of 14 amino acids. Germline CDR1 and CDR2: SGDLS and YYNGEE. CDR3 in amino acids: CASSPEGLPYEQYF. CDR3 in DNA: TGTGCCAGCAGCCCCGAAGGATTGCCCTACGAGCAGTACTTC. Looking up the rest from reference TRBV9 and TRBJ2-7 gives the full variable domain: DSGVTQTPKHLITATGQRVTLRCSPRSGDLSVYWYQQSLDQGLQFLIQYYNGEERAKGNILERFSAQQFPDLHSELNLSSLELGDSALYFCASSPEGLPYEQYFGPGTRLTVT.

The CDR3 DNA reads TGTGCCAGTAGTATAGTCGGGGATTATAGCAATCAGCCCCAGCATTTT. It specifies CASSIVGDYSNQPQHF. This sequence joins TRBV19 and TRBJ1-5; no definite D call. In germline, CDR1 is LNHDA, CDR2 SQIVND (reference sequence). There are 16 residues in the CDR3. Trimming shortened V by 1 base and J by 0 bases, and 10 bases separated the two germline ends.

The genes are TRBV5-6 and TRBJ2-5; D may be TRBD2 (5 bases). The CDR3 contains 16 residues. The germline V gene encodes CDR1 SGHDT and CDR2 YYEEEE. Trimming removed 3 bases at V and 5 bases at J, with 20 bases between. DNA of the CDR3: TGTGCCAGCAGCTCATCCCCTTTTGGGGAGTGGGAGACCCAGTACTTC. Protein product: CASSSSPFGEWETQYF.

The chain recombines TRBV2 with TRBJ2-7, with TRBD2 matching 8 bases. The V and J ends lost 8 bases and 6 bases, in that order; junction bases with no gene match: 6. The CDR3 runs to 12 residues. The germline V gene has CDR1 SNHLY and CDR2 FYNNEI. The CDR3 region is CASVRGGAEQYF. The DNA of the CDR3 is TGTGCCAGCGTTCGGGGGGGGGCCGAGCAGTACTTC.

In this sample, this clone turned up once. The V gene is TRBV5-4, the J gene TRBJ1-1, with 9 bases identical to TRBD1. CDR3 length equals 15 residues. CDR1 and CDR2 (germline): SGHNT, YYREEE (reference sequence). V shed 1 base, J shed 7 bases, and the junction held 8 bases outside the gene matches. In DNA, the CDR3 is TGTGCCAGCAGCTTGTATGACAGGGGGGGACTTGAAGCTTTCTTT. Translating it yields CASSLYDRGGLEAFF.

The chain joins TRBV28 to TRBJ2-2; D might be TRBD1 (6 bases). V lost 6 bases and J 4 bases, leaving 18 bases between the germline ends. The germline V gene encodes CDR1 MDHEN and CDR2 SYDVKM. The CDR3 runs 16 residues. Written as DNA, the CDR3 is TGTGCCAGCAGCGTTAGACAGGTGCTCCCCACCGGGGAGCTGTTTTTT. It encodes CASSVRQVLPTGELFF.

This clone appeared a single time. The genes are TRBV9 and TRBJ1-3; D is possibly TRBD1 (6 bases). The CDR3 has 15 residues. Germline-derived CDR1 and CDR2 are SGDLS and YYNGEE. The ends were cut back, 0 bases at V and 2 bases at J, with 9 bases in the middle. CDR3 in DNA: TGTGCCAGCAGCGTAGCGGGGGGCACTGGAAACACCATATATTTT. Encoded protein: CASSVAGGTGNTIYF.

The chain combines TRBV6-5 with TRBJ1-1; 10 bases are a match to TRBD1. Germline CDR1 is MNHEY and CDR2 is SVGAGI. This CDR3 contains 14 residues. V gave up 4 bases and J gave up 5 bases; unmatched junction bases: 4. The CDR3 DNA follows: TGTGCCAGCAGTTCGGGACAGGGGTTTACTGAAGCTTTCTTT. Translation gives CASSSGQGFTEAFF.

The CDR3: CASSDVAGGFEAFF. In nucleotides, the CDR3 is TGTGCCAGCAGTGATGTGGCAGGGGGGTTTGAAGCTTTCTTT. This chain links TRBV6-1 with TRBJ1-1; 7 bases align to TRBD1. The ends lost 3 bases at V and 7 bases at J; junction bases unmatched: 8. Germline values: CDR1 MNHNS, CDR2 SASEGT. This CDR3 spans 14 amino acids.

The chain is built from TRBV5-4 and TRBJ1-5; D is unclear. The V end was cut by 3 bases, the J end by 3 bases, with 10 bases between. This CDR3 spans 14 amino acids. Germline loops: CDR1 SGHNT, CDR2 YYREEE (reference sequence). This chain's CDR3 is CASSYGVNNQPQHF. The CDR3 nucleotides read TGTGCCAGCAGCTACGGGGTTAACAATCAGCCCCAGCATTTT.

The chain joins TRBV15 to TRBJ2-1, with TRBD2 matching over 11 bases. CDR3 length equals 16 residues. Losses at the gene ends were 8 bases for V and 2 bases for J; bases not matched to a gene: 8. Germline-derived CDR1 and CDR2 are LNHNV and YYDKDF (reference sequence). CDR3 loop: CATDTSGGGPYNEQFF. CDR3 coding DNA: TGTGCCACCGATACTAGCGGGGGAGGCCCCTACAATGAGCAGTTCTTC.

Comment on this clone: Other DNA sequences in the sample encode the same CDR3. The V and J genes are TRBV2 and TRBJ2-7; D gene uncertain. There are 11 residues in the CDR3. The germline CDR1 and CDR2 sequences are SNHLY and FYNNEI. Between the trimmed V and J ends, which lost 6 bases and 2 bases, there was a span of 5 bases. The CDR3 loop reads CASSTAYEQYF. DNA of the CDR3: TGTGCCAGCAGCACAGCCTACGAGCAGTACTTC.

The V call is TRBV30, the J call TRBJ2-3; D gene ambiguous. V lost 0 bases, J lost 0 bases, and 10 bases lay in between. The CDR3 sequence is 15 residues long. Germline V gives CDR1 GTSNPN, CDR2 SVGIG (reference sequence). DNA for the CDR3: TGTGCCTGGAGTGTACTCGGTTTTAGCACAGATACGCAGTATTTT. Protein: CAWSVLGFSTDTQYF.

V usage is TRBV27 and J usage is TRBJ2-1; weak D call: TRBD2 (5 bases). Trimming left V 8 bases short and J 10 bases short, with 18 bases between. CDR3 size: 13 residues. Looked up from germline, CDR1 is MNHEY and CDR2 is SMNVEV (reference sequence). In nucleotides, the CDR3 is TGTGCCAGCTCGGGGTTCCAACCGAACGAGCAGTTCTTC. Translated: CASSGFQPNEQFF.

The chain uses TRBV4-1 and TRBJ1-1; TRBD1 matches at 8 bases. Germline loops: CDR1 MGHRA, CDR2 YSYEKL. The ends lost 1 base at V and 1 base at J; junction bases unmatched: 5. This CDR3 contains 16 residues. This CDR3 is CASSQGRTGRNTEAFF. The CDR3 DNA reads TGCGCCAGCAGCCAAGGAAGGACAGGGAGGAACACTGAAGCTTTCTTT.

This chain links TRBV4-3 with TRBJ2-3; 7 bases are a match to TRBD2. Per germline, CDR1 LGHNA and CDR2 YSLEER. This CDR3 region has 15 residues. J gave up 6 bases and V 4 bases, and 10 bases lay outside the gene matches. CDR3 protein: CASSRLAAFVDTQYF. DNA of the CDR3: TGCGCCAGCAGCCGGCTAGCGGCCTTTGTGGATACGCAGTATTTT.

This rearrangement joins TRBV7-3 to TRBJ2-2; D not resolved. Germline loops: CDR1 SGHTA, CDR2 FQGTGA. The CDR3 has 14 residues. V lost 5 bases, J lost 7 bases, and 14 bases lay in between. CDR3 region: CASSPRWDDGELFF. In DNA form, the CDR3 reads TGTGCCAGCAGCCCTCGGTGGGATGACGGGGAGCTGTTTTTT.

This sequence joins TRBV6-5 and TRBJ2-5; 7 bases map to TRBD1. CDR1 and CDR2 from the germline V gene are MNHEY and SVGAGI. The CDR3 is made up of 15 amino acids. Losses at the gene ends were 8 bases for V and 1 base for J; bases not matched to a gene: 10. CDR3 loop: CASASGTEIQETQYF. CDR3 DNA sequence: TGTGCCAGCGCGAGTGGGACAGAGATCCAAGAGACCCAGTACTTC.

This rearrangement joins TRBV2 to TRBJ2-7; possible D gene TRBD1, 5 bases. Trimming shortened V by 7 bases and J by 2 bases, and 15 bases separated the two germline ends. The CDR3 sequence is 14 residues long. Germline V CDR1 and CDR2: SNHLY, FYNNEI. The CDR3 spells CASTNTGSPYEQYF. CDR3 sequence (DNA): TGTGCCAGCACCAACACAGGATCCCCCTACGAGCAGTACTTC.

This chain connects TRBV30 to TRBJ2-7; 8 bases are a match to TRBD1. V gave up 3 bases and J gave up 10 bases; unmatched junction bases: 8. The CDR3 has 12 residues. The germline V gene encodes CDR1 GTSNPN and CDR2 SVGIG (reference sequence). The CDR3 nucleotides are TGTGCCTGGAGCGAGGGGACAGGAGAACAGTACTTC. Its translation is CAWSEGTGEQYF.

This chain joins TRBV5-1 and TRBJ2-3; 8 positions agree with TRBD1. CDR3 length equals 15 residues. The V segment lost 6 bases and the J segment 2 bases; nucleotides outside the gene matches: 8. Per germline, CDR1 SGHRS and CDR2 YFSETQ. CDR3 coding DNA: TGCGCCAGCACCTGGGAGACAGGGGCCACAGATACGCAGTATTTT. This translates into CASTWETGATDTQYF.

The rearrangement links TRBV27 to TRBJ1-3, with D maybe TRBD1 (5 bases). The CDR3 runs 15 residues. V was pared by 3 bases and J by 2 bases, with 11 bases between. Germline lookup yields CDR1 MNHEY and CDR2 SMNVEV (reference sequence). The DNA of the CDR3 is TGTGCCAGCAGTTTTACCGGGACGGCTGGAAACACCATATATTTT. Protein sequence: CASSFTGTAGNTIYF.